The clone carrying this T cell receptor beta chain was detected a few times. Antigen unknown. This sample stems from a study of cytomegalovirus exposure and HLA in healthy donors. Study results and limitations: Exclusion applied to some V segments, including TRBV6-2 and TRBV6-3, as they were indistinguishable. Later analysis revealed greater clonal expansion in HLA-associated TCR beta chains than in equally common others. In vitro checks showed that a few CMV-associated chains really do target CMV antigens.

PCR was performed using 60 Vbeta and 13 Jbeta primers. The repertoire was sequenced with immunoSEQ multiplex PCR; TCRdb's copy has only in-frame clones and lacks some. The table has about 210,000 clones, over 80% seen once; the top ten hold around 9.6%. The CDR3 contains 15 residues. Trimming removed 6 bases from V and 1 base from J; junction bases left unmatched: 4. Germline CDR1 is SNHLY and CDR2 is FYNNEI. The source of this sequence is a woman in her forties or fifties in good health and CMV-seropositive. The J gene is TRBJ1-1, the V gene TRBV2, with 11 bases that match TRBD1. Sequenced input: PBMCs. CDR3 in DNA: TGTGCCAGCAGGGGACAGGGGGATGCGAACACTGAAGCTTTCTTT. Translated: CASRGQGDANTEAFF.